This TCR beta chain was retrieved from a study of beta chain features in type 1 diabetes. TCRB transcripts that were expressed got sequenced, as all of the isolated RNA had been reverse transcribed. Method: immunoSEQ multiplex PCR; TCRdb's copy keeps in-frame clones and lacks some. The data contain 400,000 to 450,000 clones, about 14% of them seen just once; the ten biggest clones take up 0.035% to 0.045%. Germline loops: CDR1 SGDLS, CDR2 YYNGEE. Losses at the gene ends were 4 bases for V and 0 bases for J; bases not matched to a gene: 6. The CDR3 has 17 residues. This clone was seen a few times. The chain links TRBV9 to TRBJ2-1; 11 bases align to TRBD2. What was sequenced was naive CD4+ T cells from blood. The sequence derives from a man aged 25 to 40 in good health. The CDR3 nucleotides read TGTGCCAGCAGCATTACAACTAGCGGGAGCTCCTACAATGAGCAGTTCTTC. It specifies CASSITTSGSSYNEQFF.